The rows below give T cell receptor beta chains drawn from one sample of a study of T-cell reconstitution after alpha-beta-depleted transplantation in children. Using its own MiXCR run on the PCR reads, TCRdb lists one record per CDR3 protein. Of around 600,000 distinct CDR3 sequences in the sample, roughly 17% are singletons; the top ten hold around 0.96%. This material consisted of PBMCs from the stem cell graft donor, taken from the stem cell graft. These receptors all come from a human donor who donated a stem cell graft to a child with acute myeloid leukemia. CDR3s include the opening cysteine and the closing phenylalanine or tryptophan. Fields, in order: J gene, clone size, D gene, V gene, CDR3 DNA, CDR3 protein. A D gene is named only where the DNA matches it firmly. Only some rows state a clone size, as once, few, many or a class for expanded clones.

j_gene: TRBJ2-3
abundance: many
d_gene: TRBD2
v_gene: TRBV20-1
CDR3nt: TGCAGTGCTAGAGATGGGCTAGCGGGGCCCCAACAGTATTTT
CDR3aa: CSARDGLAGPQQYF

j_gene: TRBJ2-1
abundance: few
d_gene: TRBD1
v_gene: TRBV25-1
CDR3nt: TGTGCCAGCAGTGAATATTCCCGACAGGGGCCATACAATGAGCAGTTCTTC
CDR3aa: CASSEYSRQGPYNEQFF

j_gene: TRBJ2-2
abundance: many
d_gene: TRBD1
v_gene: TRBV20-1
CDR3nt: TGCAGTGCTAGAGGGGACAGGAGAACCGGGGAGCTGTTTTTT
CDR3aa: CSARGDRRTGELFF

j_gene: TRBJ2-2
abundance: many
d_gene: -
v_gene: TRBV10-2
CDR3nt: TGCGCCAGCCTCCGGGGTGCGAACACCGGGGAGCTGTTTTTT
CDR3aa: CASLRGANTGELFF

j_gene: TRBJ1-5
abundance: few
d_gene: -
v_gene: TRBV15
CDR3nt: TGTGCCACCAGCAGAGCGGGCGGGGCGCCCTATCAGCCCCAGCATTTT
CDR3aa: CATSRAGGAPYQPQHF

j_gene: TRBJ2-7
abundance: many
d_gene: TRBD2
v_gene: TRBV20-1
CDR3nt: TGCAGTGCCCCTGATAGACTAGCGGGGGGGTACGAGCAGTACTTC
CDR3aa: CSAPDRLAGGYEQYF

j_gene: TRBJ2-3
abundance: many
d_gene: TRBD2
v_gene: TRBV20-1
CDR3nt: TGCAGTGCACCACTAGCGGGGGGAACAGATACGCAGTATTTT
CDR3aa: CSAPLAGGTDTQYF

j_gene: TRBJ2-2
abundance: many
d_gene: -
v_gene: TRBV7-9
CDR3nt: TGTGCCAGCAGCATTCGTCTAGACACCGGGGAGCTGTTTTTT
CDR3aa: CASSIRLDTGELFF

j_gene: TRBJ1-3
abundance: many
d_gene: TRBD1
v_gene: TRBV20-1
CDR3nt: TGCAGCTTCAAGGACAGGGGATCGGGAAACACCATATATTTT
CDR3aa: CSFKDRGSGNTIYF

j_gene: TRBJ2-5
abundance: many
d_gene: -
v_gene: TRBV2
CDR3nt: TGTGCCAGCAGTAGGGGGGTCCTACAAGAGACCCAGTACTTC
CDR3aa: CASSRGVLQETQYF

j_gene: TRBJ1-6
abundance: few
d_gene: -
v_gene: TRBV7-2
CDR3nt: TGTGCCAGCAGCTTAGCGAGGACAGTTTCCAATTCACCCCTCTACTTT
CDR3aa: CASSLARTVSNSPLYF

j_gene: TRBJ1-5
abundance: -
d_gene: -
v_gene: TRBV3-1
CDR3nt: TGTGCCAGCAGCCAAGGGCAGGGCCCAAATCAGCCCCAGCATTTT
CDR3aa: CASSQGQGPNQPQHF

j_gene: TRBJ2-7
abundance: -
d_gene: -
v_gene: TRBV7-9
CDR3nt: TGTGCCAGCAGCTTAGACATGCACACCTACGAGCAGTACTTC
CDR3aa: CASSLDMHTYEQYF

j_gene: TRBJ2-2
abundance: many
d_gene: -
v_gene: TRBV6-5
CDR3nt: TGTGCCAGCAGCCTCCGGGCGCGACGATCGAACACCGGGGAGCTGTTTTTT
CDR3aa: CASSLRARRSNTGELFF

j_gene: TRBJ2-1
abundance: many
d_gene: TRBD1
v_gene: TRBV6-5
CDR3nt: TGTGCCAGCAGTTACTCCGGGACAGGGGTCTACAATGAGCAGTTCTTC
CDR3aa: CASSYSGTGVYNEQFF

j_gene: TRBJ2-5
abundance: -
d_gene: TRBD1
v_gene: TRBV20-1
CDR3nt: TGCAGTGCGAGAGTGACAGGGAGATACTTAGAGACCCAGTACTTC
CDR3aa: CSARVTGRYLETQYF

j_gene: TRBJ2-7
abundance: few
d_gene: -
v_gene: TRBV7-9
CDR3nt: TGTGCCAGCAGCGCTTCGGGCAGGCCTTCGGAGCAGTACTTC
CDR3aa: CASSASGRPSEQYF

j_gene: TRBJ2-5
abundance: few
d_gene: -
v_gene: TRBV4-2
CDR3nt: TGTGCCAGCAGCCCAGCCGGGATTCCGATTCAAGAGACCCAGTACTTC
CDR3aa: CASSPAGIPIQETQYF

j_gene: TRBJ2-7
abundance: few
d_gene: -
v_gene: TRBV5-1
CDR3nt: TGCGCCAGCAGCTTGGTGTTTGCACAGGGACCCTACGAGCAGTACTTC
CDR3aa: CASSLVFAQGPYEQYF

j_gene: TRBJ2-5
abundance: many
d_gene: -
v_gene: TRBV15
CDR3nt: TGTGCCACCAGCCCGCGGGACAGCCAAGAGACCCAGTACTTC
CDR3aa: CATSPRDSQETQYF

j_gene: TRBJ2-1
abundance: -
d_gene: TRBD2
v_gene: TRBV20-1
CDR3nt: TGCAGTGGTTCGCGGGGGGATTTTGGCAATGAGCAGTTCTTC
CDR3aa: CSGSRGDFGNEQFF

j_gene: TRBJ2-3
abundance: many
d_gene: -
v_gene: TRBV29-1
CDR3nt: TGCAGCGGAGGGGGACACACAGATACGCAGTATTTT
CDR3aa: CSGGGHTDTQYF

j_gene: TRBJ2-7
abundance: many
d_gene: TRBD1
v_gene: TRBV20-1
CDR3nt: TGCAGTGCTTACCCCCGGGACAGGGTCTCCTACGAGCAGTACTTC
CDR3aa: CSAYPRDRVSYEQYF

j_gene: TRBJ2-3
abundance: few
d_gene: TRBD2
v_gene: TRBV4-2
CDR3nt: TGTGCCAGCAGCCCTAGCGGGGGACCCACCACAGATACGCAGTATTTT
CDR3aa: CASSPSGGPTTDTQYF

j_gene: TRBJ1-2
abundance: many
d_gene: -
v_gene: TRBV29-1
CDR3nt: TGCAGCGCCGACCATGGGGGATTGAAGGAGTATGGCTACACCTTC
CDR3aa: CSADHGGLKEYGYTF